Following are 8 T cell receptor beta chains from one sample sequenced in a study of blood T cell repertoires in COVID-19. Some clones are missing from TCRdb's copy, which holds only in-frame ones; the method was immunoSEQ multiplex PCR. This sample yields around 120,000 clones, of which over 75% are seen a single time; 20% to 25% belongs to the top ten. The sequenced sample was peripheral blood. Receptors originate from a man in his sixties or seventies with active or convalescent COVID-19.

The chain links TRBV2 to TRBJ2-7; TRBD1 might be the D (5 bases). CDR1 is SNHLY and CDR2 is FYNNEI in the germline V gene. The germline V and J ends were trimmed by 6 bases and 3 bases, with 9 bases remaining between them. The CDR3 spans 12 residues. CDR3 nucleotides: TGTGCCAGCAGCGGCAGGGACTACGAGCAGTACTTC. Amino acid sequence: CASSGRDYEQYF.

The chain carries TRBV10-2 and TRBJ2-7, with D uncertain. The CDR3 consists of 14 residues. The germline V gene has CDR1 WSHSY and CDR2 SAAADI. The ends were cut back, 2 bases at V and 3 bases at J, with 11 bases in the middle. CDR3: CASSEAGVGYEQYF. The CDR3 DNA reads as TGCGCCAGCAGTGAGGCTGGAGTCGGCTACGAGCAGTACTTC.

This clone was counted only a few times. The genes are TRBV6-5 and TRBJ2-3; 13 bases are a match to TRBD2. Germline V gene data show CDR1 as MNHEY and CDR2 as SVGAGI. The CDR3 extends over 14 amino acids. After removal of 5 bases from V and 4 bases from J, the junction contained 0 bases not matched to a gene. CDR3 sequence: CASSTSGRADTQYF. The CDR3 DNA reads TGTGCCAGCAGTACTAGCGGGAGGGCAGATACGCAGTATTTT.

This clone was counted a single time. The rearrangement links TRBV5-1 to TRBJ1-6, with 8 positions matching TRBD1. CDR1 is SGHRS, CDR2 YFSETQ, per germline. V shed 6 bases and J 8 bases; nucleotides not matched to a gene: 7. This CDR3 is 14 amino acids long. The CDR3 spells CASTQGQVHSPLHF. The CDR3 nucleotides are TGCGCCAGCACCCAGGGACAGGTGCATTCACCCCTCCACTTT.

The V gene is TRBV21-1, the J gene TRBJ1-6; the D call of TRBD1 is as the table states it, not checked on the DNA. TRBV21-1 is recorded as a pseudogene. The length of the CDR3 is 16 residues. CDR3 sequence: CAKEGTFSSYNSPLHF. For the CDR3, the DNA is TGTGCCAAAGAGGGGACATTTAGCTCCTATAATTCACCCCTCCACTTT.

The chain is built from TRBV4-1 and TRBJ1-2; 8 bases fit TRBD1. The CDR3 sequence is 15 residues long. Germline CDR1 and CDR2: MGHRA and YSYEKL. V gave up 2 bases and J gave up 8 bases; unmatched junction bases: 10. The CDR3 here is CASSQNAGGAEGYTF. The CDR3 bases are TGCGCCAGCAGCCAAAACGCAGGGGGCGCTGAGGGCTACACCTTC.

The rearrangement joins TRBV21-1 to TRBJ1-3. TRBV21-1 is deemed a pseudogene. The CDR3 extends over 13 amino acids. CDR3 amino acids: CASSISSGNTIYF. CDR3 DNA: TGTGCCAGCAGCATTAGCTCTGGAAACACCATATATTTT.

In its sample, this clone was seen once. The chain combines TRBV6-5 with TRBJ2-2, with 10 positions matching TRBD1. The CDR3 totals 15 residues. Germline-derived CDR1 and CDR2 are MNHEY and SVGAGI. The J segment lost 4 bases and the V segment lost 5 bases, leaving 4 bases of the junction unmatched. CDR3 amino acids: CASSPWTGGTGELFF. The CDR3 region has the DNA TGTGCCAGCAGTCCGTGGACAGGGGGCACCGGGGAGCTGTTTTTT.